The clone carrying this TCR beta chain was seen at least ten times. Its antigen is not known. The source of the sample is a study of T-cell reconstitution after alpha-beta-depleted transplantation in children. General study results and limits: After transplant, high TCRbeta diversity at day 60 in some patients arose from surviving recipient T cells and thymic progenitors. Fresh T-cell production supplied most of the T-cell counts and diversity seen one year after transplant.

The CDR3 contains 16 residues. The ends lost 4 bases at V and 3 bases at J; junction bases unmatched: 8. CDR1 and CDR2 (germline): SQVTM, ANQGSEA. Preparation of the TCRbeta library used unique molecular identifiers. TCRdb reprocessed the PCR reads via MiXCR and lists one record per CDR3 protein. The data show some 550,000 distinct CDR3 sequences, 23% seen once. This receptor was obtained from a boy younger than two who had a stem cell transplant for acute myeloid leukemia, so the T cells may come from the graft donor. The gene calls are TRBV29-1 and TRBJ2-3; 12 nucleotides match TRBD2. The input for sequencing was PBMCs, mostly from graft donor cells, taken 360 days after TCRalphabeta/CD19-depleted stem cell transplant. The CDR3 protein is CSVALAGGPGTDTQYF. Here the CDR3 DNA reads TGCAGCGTTGCCCTAGCGGGGGGGCCTGGGACAGATACGCAGTATTTT.